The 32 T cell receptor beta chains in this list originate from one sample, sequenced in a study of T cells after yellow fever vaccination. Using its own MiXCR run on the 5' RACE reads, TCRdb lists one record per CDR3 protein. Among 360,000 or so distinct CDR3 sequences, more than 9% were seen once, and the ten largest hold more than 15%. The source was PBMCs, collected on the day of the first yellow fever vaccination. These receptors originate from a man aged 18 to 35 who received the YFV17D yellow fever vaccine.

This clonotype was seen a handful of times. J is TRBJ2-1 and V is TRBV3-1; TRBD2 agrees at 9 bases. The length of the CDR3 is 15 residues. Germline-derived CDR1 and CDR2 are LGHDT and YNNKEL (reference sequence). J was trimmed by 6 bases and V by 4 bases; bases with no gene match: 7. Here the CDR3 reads CASSLRSGGPNEQFF. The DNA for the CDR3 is TGTGCCAGCAGCCTTAGAAGCGGGGGGCCCAATGAGCAGTTCTTC.

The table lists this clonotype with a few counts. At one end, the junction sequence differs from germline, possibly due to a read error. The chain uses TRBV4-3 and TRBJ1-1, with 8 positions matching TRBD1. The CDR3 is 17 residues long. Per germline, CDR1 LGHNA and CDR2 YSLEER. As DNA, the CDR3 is TGCGCTAGCAGCCAAGATAGGGTCGGACAGGGGAACACTGAAGCTTTCTTT. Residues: CASSQDRVGQGNTEAFF.

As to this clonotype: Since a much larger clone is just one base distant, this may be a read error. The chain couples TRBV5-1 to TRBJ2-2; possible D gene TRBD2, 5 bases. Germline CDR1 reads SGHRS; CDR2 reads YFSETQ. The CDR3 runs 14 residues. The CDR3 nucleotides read TGCGCCAGCAGCTTGGGCGCGAACACCGGGGAGCTGGTTTTT. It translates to CASSLGANTGELVF.

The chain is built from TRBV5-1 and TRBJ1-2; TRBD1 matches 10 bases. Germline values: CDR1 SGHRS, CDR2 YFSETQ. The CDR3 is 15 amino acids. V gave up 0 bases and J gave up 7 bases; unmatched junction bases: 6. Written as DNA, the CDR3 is TGCGCCAGCAGCTTGGGGGACAGGGGAATCGGTGGCTACACCTTC. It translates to CASSLGDRGIGGYTF.

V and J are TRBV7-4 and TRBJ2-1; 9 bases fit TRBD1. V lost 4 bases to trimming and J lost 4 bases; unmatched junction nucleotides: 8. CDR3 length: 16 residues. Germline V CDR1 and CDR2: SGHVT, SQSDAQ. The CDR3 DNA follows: TGTGCCAGCAGCTCGCTTCTACAGGGGGCTTACAATGAGCAGTTCTTC. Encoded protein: CASSSLLQGAYNEQFF.

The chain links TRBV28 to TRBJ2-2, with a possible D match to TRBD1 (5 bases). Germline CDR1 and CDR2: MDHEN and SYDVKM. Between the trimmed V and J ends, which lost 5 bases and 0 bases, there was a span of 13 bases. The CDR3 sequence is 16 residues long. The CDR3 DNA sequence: TGTGCCAGCAGTACACCGACAGCCGCGAACACCGGGGAGCTGTTTTTT. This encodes CASSTPTAANTGELFF.

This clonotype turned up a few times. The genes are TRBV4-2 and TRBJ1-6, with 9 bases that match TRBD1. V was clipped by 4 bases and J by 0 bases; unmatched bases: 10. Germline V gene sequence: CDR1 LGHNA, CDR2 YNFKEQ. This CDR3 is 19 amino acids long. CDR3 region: CASSPRPGTGSSYNSPLHF. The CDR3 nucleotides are TGTGCCAGCAGCCCCCGCCCCGGGACAGGGAGCTCCTATAATTCACCCCTCCACTTT.

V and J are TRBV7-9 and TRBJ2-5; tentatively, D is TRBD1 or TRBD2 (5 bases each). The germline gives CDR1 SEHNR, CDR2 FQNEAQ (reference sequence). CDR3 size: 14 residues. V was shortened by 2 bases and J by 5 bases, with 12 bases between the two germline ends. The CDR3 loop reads CASSLRPRGETQYF. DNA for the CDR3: TGTGCCAGCAGCTTACGACCGAGGGGCGAGACCCAGTACTTC.

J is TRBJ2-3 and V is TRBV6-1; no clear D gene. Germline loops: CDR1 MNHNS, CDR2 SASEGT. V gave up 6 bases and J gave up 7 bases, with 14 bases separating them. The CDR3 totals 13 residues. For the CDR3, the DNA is TGTGCCAGCAGAAGAACGTCCCCAAATACGCAGTATTTT. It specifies CASRRTSPNTQYF.

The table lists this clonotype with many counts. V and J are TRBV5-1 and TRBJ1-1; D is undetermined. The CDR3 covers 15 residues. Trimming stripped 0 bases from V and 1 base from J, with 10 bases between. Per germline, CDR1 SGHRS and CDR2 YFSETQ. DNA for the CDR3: TGCGCCAGCAGCTTGGATTTCACAACGAACACTGAAGCTTTCTTT. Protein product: CASSLDFTTNTEAFF.

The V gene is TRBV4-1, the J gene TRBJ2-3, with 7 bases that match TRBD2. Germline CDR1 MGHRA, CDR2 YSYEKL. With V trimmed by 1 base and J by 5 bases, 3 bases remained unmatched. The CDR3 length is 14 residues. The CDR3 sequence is CASSQAGGLDTQYF. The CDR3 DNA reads TGCGCCAGCAGCCAAGCGGGGGGATTAGATACGCAGTATTTT.

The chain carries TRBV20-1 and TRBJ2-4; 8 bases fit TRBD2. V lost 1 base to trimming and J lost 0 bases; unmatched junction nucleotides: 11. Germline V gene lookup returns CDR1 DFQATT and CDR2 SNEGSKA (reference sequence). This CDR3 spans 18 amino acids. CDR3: CSARVVRGGTPAKNIQYF. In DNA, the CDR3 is TGCAGTGCTAGAGTGGTCCGGGGGGGGACCCCAGCCAAAAACATTCAGTACTTC.

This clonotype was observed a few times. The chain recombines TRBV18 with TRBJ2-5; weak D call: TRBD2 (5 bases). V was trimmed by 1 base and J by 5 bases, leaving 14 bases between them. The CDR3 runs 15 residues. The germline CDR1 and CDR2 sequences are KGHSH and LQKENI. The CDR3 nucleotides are TGTGCCAGCTCACCACGGCTAGCTTCCGTTGAGACCCAGTACTTC. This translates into CASSPRLASVETQYF.

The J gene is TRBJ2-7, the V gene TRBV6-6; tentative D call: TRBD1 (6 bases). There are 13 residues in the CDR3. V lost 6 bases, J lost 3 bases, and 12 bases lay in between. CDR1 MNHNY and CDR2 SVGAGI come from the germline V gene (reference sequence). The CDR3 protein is CASSRDTNYEQYV. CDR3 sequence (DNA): TGTGCCAGCAGCCGGGACACCAACTACGAGCAGTACGTC.

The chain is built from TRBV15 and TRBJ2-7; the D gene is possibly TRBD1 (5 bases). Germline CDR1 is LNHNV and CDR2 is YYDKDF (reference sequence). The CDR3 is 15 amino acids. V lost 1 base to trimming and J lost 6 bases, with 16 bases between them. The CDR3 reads CATSRGAGSFTEQYF. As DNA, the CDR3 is TGTGCCACCAGCAGAGGGGCAGGGTCGTTCACCGAGCAGTACTTC.

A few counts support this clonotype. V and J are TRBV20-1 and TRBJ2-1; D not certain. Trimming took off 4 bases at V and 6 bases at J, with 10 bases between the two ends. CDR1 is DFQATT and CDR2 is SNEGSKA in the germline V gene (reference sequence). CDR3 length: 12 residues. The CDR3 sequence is CSAILDLNEQFF. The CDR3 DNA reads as TGCAGTGCTATCCTCGACCTCAATGAGCAGTTCTTC.

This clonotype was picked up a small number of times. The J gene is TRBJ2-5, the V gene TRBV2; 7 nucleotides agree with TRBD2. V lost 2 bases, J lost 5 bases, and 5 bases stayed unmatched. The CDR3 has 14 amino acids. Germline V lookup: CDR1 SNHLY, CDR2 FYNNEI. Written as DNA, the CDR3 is TGTGCCAGCAGTGAACGACTAGCCGGGGAGACCCAGTACTTC. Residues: CASSERLAGETQYF.

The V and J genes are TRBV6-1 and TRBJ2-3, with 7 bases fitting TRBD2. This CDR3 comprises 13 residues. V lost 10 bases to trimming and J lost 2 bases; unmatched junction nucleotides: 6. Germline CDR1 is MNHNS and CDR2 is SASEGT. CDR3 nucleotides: TGTGCCACCGACAGCGGGGCCACAGATACGCAGTATTTT. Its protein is CATDSGATDTQYF.

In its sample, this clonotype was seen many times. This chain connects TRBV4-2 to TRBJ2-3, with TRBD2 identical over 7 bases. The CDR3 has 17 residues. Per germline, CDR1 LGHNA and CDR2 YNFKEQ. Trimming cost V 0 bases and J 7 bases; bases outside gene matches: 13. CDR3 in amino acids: CASSQDGPSGFTNTQYF. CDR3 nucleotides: TGTGCCAGCAGCCAAGATGGGCCTAGCGGATTCACTAATACGCAGTATTTT.

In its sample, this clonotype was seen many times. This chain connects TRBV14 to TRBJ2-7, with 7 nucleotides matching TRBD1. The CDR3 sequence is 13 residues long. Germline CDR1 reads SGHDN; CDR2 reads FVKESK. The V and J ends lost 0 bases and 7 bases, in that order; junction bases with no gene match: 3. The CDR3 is CASSQERQGEQYF. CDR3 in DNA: TGTGCCAGCAGCCAAGAACGACAGGGAGAGCAGTACTTC. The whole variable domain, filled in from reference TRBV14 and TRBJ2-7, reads EAGVTQFPSHSVIEKGQTVTLRCDPISGHDNLYWYRRVMGKEIKFLLHFVKESKQDESGMPNNRFLAERTGGTYSTLKVQPAELEDSGVYFCASSQERQGEQYFGPGTRLTVT.

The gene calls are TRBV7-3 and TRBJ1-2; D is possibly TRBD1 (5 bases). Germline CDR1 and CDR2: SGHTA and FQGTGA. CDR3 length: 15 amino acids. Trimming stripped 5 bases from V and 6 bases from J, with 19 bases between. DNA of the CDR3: TGTGCCAGCAGCCCCTATTCAGGGATCCCCCATGGCTACACCTTC. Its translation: CASSPYSGIPHGYTF.

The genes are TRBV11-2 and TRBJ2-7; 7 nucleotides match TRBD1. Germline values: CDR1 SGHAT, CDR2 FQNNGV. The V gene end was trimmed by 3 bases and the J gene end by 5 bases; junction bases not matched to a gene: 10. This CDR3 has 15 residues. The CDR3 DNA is TGTGCCAGCAGCTTCTCGAGGGGGCGAGTTGACGAGCAGTACTTC. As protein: CASSFSRGRVDEQYF.

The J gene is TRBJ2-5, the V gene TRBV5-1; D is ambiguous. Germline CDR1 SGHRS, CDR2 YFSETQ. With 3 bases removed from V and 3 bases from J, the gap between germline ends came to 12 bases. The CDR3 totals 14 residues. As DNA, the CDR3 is TGCGCCAGCAGCTATCATACGGGTGAAGAGACCCAGTACTTC. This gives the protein CASSYHTGEETQYF.

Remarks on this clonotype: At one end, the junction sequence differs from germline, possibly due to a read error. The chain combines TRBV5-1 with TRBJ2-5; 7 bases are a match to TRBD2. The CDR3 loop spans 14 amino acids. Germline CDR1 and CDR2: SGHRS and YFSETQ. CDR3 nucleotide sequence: TGTGCTAGCAGCTTAAGCGGGACTGGGGAGACCCAGTACTTC. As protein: CASSLSGTGETQYF.

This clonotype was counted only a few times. DNA for the CDR3: TGTGCCAGCAGAGTCGACCCCTCTGGGGCCAACGTCCTGACTTTC. It codes for CASRVDPSGANVLTF. The chain employs TRBV9 and TRBJ2-6; D is uncertain. The CDR3 runs to 15 residues. The V and J ends lost 5 bases and 0 bases respectively, with 9 bases between them. Germline CDR1 is SGDLS and CDR2 is YYNGEE.

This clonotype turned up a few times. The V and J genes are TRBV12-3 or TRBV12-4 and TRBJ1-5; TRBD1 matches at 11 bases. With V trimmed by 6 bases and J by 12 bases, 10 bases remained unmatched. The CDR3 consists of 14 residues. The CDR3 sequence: CASSPGTGGLLQHF. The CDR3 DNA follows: TGTGCCAGCAGCCCCGGGACAGGGGGATTGCTCCAGCATTTT.

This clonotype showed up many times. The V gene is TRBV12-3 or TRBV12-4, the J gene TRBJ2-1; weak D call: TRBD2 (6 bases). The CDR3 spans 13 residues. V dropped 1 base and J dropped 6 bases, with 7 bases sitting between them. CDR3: CASSLGGVNEQFF. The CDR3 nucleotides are TGTGCCAGCAGTTTAGGGGGGGTCAATGAGCAGTTCTTC.

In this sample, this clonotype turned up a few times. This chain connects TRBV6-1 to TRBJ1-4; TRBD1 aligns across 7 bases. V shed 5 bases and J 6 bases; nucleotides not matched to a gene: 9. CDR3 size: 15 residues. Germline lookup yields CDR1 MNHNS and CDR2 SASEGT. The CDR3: CASSIQQGIHEKLFF. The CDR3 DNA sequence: TGTGCCAGCAGTATTCAACAGGGGATCCATGAAAAACTGTTTTTT.

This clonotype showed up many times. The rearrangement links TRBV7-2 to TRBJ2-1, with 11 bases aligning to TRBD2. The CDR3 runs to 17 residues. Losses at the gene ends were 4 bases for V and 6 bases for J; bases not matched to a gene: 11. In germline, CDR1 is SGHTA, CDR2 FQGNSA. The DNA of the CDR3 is TGTGCCAGCAGCTCCCTAAGCACTAGCGGGGGAGGCAATGAGCAGTTCTTC. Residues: CASSSLSTSGGGNEQFF.

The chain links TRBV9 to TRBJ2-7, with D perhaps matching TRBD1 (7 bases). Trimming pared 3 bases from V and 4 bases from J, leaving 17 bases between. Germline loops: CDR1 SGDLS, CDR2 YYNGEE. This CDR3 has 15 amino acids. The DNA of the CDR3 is TGTGCCAGCAGCGAGGAGGGGGCCCAGGGATACGAGCAGTACTTC. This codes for CASSEEGAQGYEQYF.

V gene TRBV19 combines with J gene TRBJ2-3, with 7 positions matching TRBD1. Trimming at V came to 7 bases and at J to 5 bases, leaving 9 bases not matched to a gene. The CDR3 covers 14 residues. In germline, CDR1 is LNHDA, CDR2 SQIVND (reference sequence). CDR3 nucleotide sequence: TGTGCCAGTACCCCATCCGGGGACAGAGATACGCAGTATTTT. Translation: CASTPSGDRDTQYF.

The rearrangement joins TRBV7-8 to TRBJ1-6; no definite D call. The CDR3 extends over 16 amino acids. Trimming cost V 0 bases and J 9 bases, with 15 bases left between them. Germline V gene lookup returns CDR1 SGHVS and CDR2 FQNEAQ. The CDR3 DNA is TGTGCCAGCAGCTTAGCGGAGGCTCTCCGGGGTTCACCCCTCCACTTT. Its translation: CASSLAEALRGSPLHF.